One and the same sample provided the 18 T cell receptor beta chains below, sequenced in a study of CD8 T cells in ankylosing spondylitis. The study's findings and limits: About 8 highly homologous variants made up a TCR beta motif that seemed to typify ankylosing spondylitis blood.

Their recognized antigens are unknown. TCRdb processed the 5' RACE reads anew with MiXCR; each CDR3 protein has one entry. Among 750,000 to 850,000 distinct CDR3 sequences listed, 12% were seen once. The sample taken for sequencing was blood, either unsorted or a sorted T cell fraction (not recorded which). The receptors were gathered from a male donor with ankylosing spondylitis.

The V gene is TRBV5-6, the J gene TRBJ1-3, with TRBD1 matching 7 bases. After removal of 5 bases from V and 0 bases from J, the junction contained 5 bases not matched to a gene. Per germline, CDR1 SGHDT and CDR2 YYEEEE. The CDR3 runs to 15 residues. CDR3 in amino acids: CASSSPGGSGNTIYF. In nucleotides, the CDR3 is TGTGCCAGCAGTTCGCCAGGGGGCTCTGGAAACACCATATATTTT.

The V gene is TRBV4-3, the J gene TRBJ1-2; possible D gene TRBD1, 5 bases. This CDR3 is 15 amino acids long. The V gene lost 5 bases and the J gene lost 4 bases, with 17 bases spanning the gap. Germline V gene sequence: CDR1 LGHNA, CDR2 YSLEER. The CDR3 region is CASSSGTANLYGYTF. Written as DNA, the CDR3 is TGCGCCAGCAGCTCGGGGACTGCGAATCTCTATGGCTACACCTTC.

The chain has TRBV4-3 and TRBJ1-2; tentatively, D is TRBD1 (6 bases). CDR3 size: 16 residues. Germline lookup yields CDR1 LGHNA and CDR2 YSLEER. V shed 3 bases and J shed 2 bases, with 16 bases lying between them. CDR3 amino acids: CASSHPRDIRNYGYTF. DNA for the CDR3: TGCGCCAGCAGCCATCCAAGGGACATTCGGAACTATGGCTACACCTTC.

The chain links TRBV7-2 to TRBJ2-1; weak D call: TRBD1 (5 bases). Germline V CDR1 and CDR2: SGHTA, FQGNSA. V was pared by 1 base and J by 7 bases, with 14 bases between. CDR3 length: 15 residues. CDR3 amino acids: CASSLGVREVNEQFF. The CDR3 DNA reads as TGTGCCAGCAGCTTAGGTGTCAGGGAAGTAAATGAGCAGTTCTTC.

The gene calls are TRBV20-1 and TRBJ2-5; 9 bases align to TRBD2. Germline assignment: CDR1 DFQATT and CDR2 SNEGSKA (reference sequence). The CDR3 totals 13 residues. Losses at the gene ends were 6 bases for V and 3 bases for J; bases not matched to a gene: 5. The CDR3 spells CSARPSGKETQYF. The DNA for the CDR3 is TGCAGTGCCCGGCCTAGCGGGAAAGAGACCCAGTACTTC.

This rearrangement joins TRBV29-1 to TRBJ1-2; 7 bases fit TRBD1. The ends lost 1 base at V and 2 bases at J; junction bases unmatched: 4. Germline CDR1 reads SQVTM; CDR2 reads ANQGSEA. This CDR3 is built from 14 residues. Here the CDR3 reads CSVEADRNNYGYTF. The CDR3 DNA sequence: TGCAGCGTTGAAGCGGACAGGAACAACTATGGCTACACCTTC.

The chain recombines TRBV7-2 with TRBJ2-3; maybe TRBD2 (6 bases). CDR3 length: 15 residues. Trimming shortened V by 3 bases and J by 3 bases, and 13 bases separated the two germline ends. Germline V CDR1 and CDR2: SGHTA, FQGNSA. The CDR3 region is CASSFQVAGTDTQYF. CDR3 nucleotide sequence: TGTGCCAGCAGCTTCCAAGTGGCGGGGACAGATACGCAGTATTTT.

This chain connects TRBV9 to TRBJ2-7; maybe TRBD2 (7 bases). The CDR3 has 15 amino acids. From germline, CDR1 is SGDLS and CDR2 YYNGEE. V was clipped by 0 bases and J by 2 bases, with 12 bases between them. Here the CDR3 reads CASSVGVGGPYEQYF. The CDR3 nucleotides read TGTGCCAGCAGCGTAGGGGTGGGGGGGCCCTACGAGCAGTACTTC. The variable domain in full, completed from reference TRBV9 and TRBJ2-7, reads DSGVTQTPKHLITATGQRVTLRCSPRSGDLSVYWYQQSLDQGLQFLIQYYNGEERAKGNILERFSAQQFPDLHSELNLSSLELGDSALYFCASSVGVGGPYEQYFGPGTRLTVT.

This clonotype has just a few counts. The chain carries TRBV6-2 or TRBV6-3 and TRBJ1-1, with D possibly being TRBD1 (5 bases). Germline CDR1 and CDR2: MNHEY and SVGEGT. The CDR3 covers 14 residues. V was clipped by 2 bases and J by 1 base, with 8 bases between them. Here the CDR3 DNA reads TGTGCCAGCAGTTACCAGGGAGGGAACACTGAAGCTTTCTTT. It yields the protein CASSYQGGNTEAFF.

This clonotype was observed many times. At one boundary the junction diverges from the germline segment, which might be a read error. The rearrangement uses TRBV5-1 and TRBJ1-2; D is undetermined. The CDR3 has 13 residues. Germline V gene lookup returns CDR1 SGHRS and CDR2 YFSETQ. The DNA for the CDR3 is TGTGCCAGCAGCTTAGTGGGTGGCTATGGCTACACCTTC. This codes for CASSLVGGYGYTF.

This chain links TRBV7-3 with TRBJ2-2; maybe TRBD2 (5 bases). CDR1 is SGHTA, CDR2 FQGTGA, per germline. CDR3 size: 12 residues. Trimming removed 3 bases at V and 7 bases at J, with 6 bases between. The DNA of the CDR3 is TGTGCCAGCAGCTTCGGGGACGGGGAGCTGTTTTTT. This sequence encodes CASSFGDGELFF. Full variable domain (remainder filled in from reference TRBV7-3 and TRBJ2-2): GAGVSQTPSNKVTEKGKYVELRCDPISGHTALYWYRQSLGQGPEFLIYFQGTGAADDSGLPNDRFFAVRPEGSVSTLKIQRTERGDSAVYLCASSFGDGELFFGEGSRLTVL.

The rearrangement links TRBV2 to TRBJ2-5; D remains unclear. This CDR3 region has 15 residues. Per the germline V gene, CDR1 is SNHLY and CDR2 is FYNNEI. Trimming shortened V by 8 bases and J by 2 bases, and 18 bases separated the two germline ends. The CDR3 loop reads CASRAPLAEQETQYF. The CDR3 DNA is TGTGCCAGCCGGGCACCGTTGGCGGAGCAAGAGACCCAGTACTTC.

This clonotype was counted ten times or more. The chain has TRBV11-1 and TRBJ2-7; D remains ambiguous. With 6 bases removed from V and 4 bases from J, the gap between germline ends came to 22 bases. Germline CDR1 SGHAT, CDR2 FQDESV (reference sequence). There are 16 residues in the CDR3. The CDR3 DNA follows: TGTGCCAGCAGGGGCTGTTTCGTAGCAGGACCGTACGAGCAGTACTTC. This encodes CASRGCFVAGPYEQYF.

This clonotype was counted a few times. This chain uses TRBV15 with TRBJ1-4; D gene unclear. The CDR3 is 15 amino acids. Germline V gives CDR1 LNHNV, CDR2 YYDKDF (reference sequence). V was shortened by 3 bases and J by 5 bases, with 13 bases between the two germline ends. The CDR3 loop reads CATSSGSAGNEKLFF. CDR3 sequence (DNA): TGTGCCACCAGCAGTGGCAGCGCTGGGAATGAAAAACTGTTTTTT. Full variable domain (outside the CDR3, taken from reference TRBV15 and TRBJ1-4): DAMVIQNPRYQVTQFGKPVTLSCSQTLNHNVMYWYQQKSSQAPKLLFHYYDKDFNNEADTPDNFQSRRPNTSFCFLDIRSPGLGDTAMYLCATSSGSAGNEKLFFGSGTQLSVL.

The chain links TRBV27 to TRBJ2-3; 8 nucleotides line up with TRBD1. The CDR3 is made up of 15 amino acids. The germline gives CDR1 MNHEY, CDR2 SMNVEV (reference sequence). After removal of 5 bases from V and 0 bases from J, the junction contained 4 bases not matched to a gene. The CDR3 spells CASSQRDRSTDTQYF. In DNA, the CDR3 is TGTGCCAGCAGTCAAAGGGACAGGAGCACAGATACGCAGTATTTT.

This clonotype was seen ten or more times. This chain joins TRBV6-5 and TRBJ2-3; D perhaps matches TRBD2 (6 bases). The CDR3 sequence is 15 residues long. V lost 1 base, J lost 4 bases, and 12 bases lay in between. From germline, CDR1 is MNHEY and CDR2 SVGAGI. CDR3 sequence (DNA): TGTGCCAGCAGTTACTTGGGGGGAGTGGCAGATACGCAGTATTTT. It codes for CASSYLGGVADTQYF.

The chain links TRBV28 to TRBJ1-5; D possibly corresponds to TRBD1 (6 bases). The ends were cut back, 2 bases at V and 5 bases at J, with 10 bases in the middle. There are 14 residues in the CDR3. Germline CDR1 is MDHEN and CDR2 is SYDVKM. The CDR3 DNA reads TGTGCCAGCAGTTTAAGGGGGGGATATCAGCCCCAGCATTTT. Translating it yields CASSLRGGYQPQHF.

J is TRBJ2-5 and V is TRBV7-9; D unresolved. Germline V gives CDR1 SEHNR, CDR2 FQNEAQ (reference sequence). With 1 base removed from V and 4 bases from J, the gap between germline ends came to 13 bases. CDR3 size: 15 residues. In nucleotides, the CDR3 is TGTGCCAGCAGCTTAGTTTCCGCTTTCGGAGAGACCCAGTACTTC. Residues: CASSLVSAFGETQYF.